One and the same sample provided the 32 T cell receptor beta chains below, sequenced in a study of blood T cell repertoires in COVID-19. Profiled with immunoSEQ multiplex PCR; TCRdb holds only in-frame clones, not every one. The data show 160,000 or so clones, about four fifths seen once. The source material was peripheral blood. The receptors here all came from a woman older than 75 with acute or convalescent COVID-19.

The chain employs TRBV5-1 and TRBJ2-3; 10 bases align to TRBD1. Losses at the gene ends were 1 base for V and 14 bases for J; bases not matched to a gene: 7. This CDR3 spans 13 amino acids. Germline V gene lookup returns CDR1 SGHRS and CDR2 YFSETQ. The CDR3 spells CASSLRQGASGYF. CDR3 DNA: TGCGCCAGCAGCTTGCGACAGGGGGCGAGTGGGTATTTT.

This chain links TRBV30 with TRBJ2-1; 10 nucleotides match TRBD1. Looked up from germline, CDR1 is GTSNPN and CDR2 is SVGIG (reference sequence). With 0 bases clipped from V and 4 bases from J, the junction kept 3 bases outside the gene matches. The CDR3 is 15 residues long. The CDR3 here is CAWSVGGQGYNEQFF. The CDR3 DNA is TGTGCCTGGAGTGTGGGGGGACAGGGGTACAATGAGCAGTTCTTC.

The V call is TRBV27, the J call TRBJ2-7; 13 bases map to TRBD2. V gave up 0 bases and J gave up 3 bases; unmatched junction bases: 5. The CDR3 has 17 amino acids. Germline lookup yields CDR1 MNHEY and CDR2 SMNVEV (reference sequence). The CDR3 sequence is CASSLSGLAGMIYEQYF. In DNA form, the CDR3 reads TGTGCCAGCAGTTTATCGGGACTAGCGGGGATGATCTACGAGCAGTACTTC.

CDR3 protein: CASSPDSSAGELFF. CDR3 bases: TGCGCCAGCAGCCCGGACAGTTCGGCCGGGGAGCTGTTTTTT. The rearrangement links TRBV5-1 to TRBJ2-2; D possibly corresponds to TRBD1 (6 bases). The CDR3 is 14 amino acids. Trimming removed 4 bases from V and 6 bases from J, with 13 bases in between. In germline, CDR1 is SGHRS, CDR2 YFSETQ.

The chain combines TRBV6-6 with TRBJ2-3, with D perhaps matching TRBD1 (6 bases). The CDR3 totals 14 residues. V lost 6 bases to trimming and J lost 2 bases, with 12 bases between them. Germline V gene data show CDR1 as MNHNY and CDR2 as SVGAGI (reference sequence). The CDR3 sequence is CASRRGQDTDTQYF. For the CDR3, the DNA is TGTGCCAGCAGACGGGGACAAGACACAGATACGCAGTATTTT.

The chain recombines TRBV2 with TRBJ2-3; maybe TRBD2 (5 bases). Germline values: CDR1 SNHLY, CDR2 FYNNEI. Trimming pared 3 bases from V and 5 bases from J, leaving 12 bases between. The CDR3 runs 14 residues. CDR3 coding DNA: TGTGCCAGCAGTGAGGGCCCGGGGTTAGATACGCAGTATTTT. Its translation: CASSEGPGLDTQYF.

This clone showed up just once. This chain uses TRBV30 with TRBJ2-1; no firm D call. Germline CDR1 is GTSNPN and CDR2 is SVGIG (reference sequence). This CDR3 contains 16 residues. Between the trimmed V and J ends, which lost 2 bases and 0 bases, there was a span of 14 bases. CDR3 protein: CAWSPARLSSYNEQFF. DNA for the CDR3: TGTGCCTGGAGTCCAGCAAGACTGAGCTCCTACAATGAGCAGTTCTTC.

The chain links TRBV4-1 to TRBJ2-3; 8 nucleotides align to TRBD1. The CDR3 runs to 14 residues. Trimming removed 4 bases from V and 3 bases from J; junction bases left unmatched: 3. Germline values: CDR1 MGHRA, CDR2 YSYEKL. CDR3 in amino acids: CASSRGQATDTQYF. CDR3 in DNA: TGCGCCAGCAGCCGGGGACAGGCGACAGATACGCAGTATTTT.

The chain combines TRBV7-2 with TRBJ1-2; 8 nucleotides line up with TRBD1. The germline V gene encodes CDR1 SGHTA and CDR2 FQGNSA. The CDR3 is 13 residues long. Trimming took 5 bases from V and 5 from J; bases not matched to a gene: 4. The CDR3 is CASSPQGAYGYTF. DNA of the CDR3: TGTGCCAGCAGCCCCCAGGGGGCTTATGGCTACACCTTC.

This clone was seen only a few times. The chain combines TRBV30 with TRBJ2-7; D gene uncertain. In germline, CDR1 is GTSNPN, CDR2 SVGIG (reference sequence). The CDR3 covers 12 residues. Trimming cost V 2 bases and J 2 bases, with 7 bases left between them. CDR3 loop: CAWSRVTYEQYF. In nucleotides, the CDR3 is TGTGCCTGGAGTCGGGTAACCTACGAGCAGTACTTC.

In nucleotides, the CDR3 is TGTGCCAGCAGCTTGGCCCCTTGGGGGGCCTACGAGCAGTACTTC. Amino acids: CASSLAPWGAYEQYF. This sequence joins TRBV7-8 and TRBJ2-7, with D possibly matching TRBD2 (6 bases). This CDR3 spans 15 amino acids. CDR1 is SGHVS, CDR2 FQNEAQ, per germline. V lost 3 bases to trimming and J lost 2 bases, with 14 bases between them.

This clone was detected a few times. The V call is TRBV7-3, the J call TRBJ2-3; D remains unclear. V was trimmed by 1 base and J by 6 bases, leaving 11 bases between them. CDR1 SGHTA and CDR2 FQGTGA come from the germline V gene. This CDR3 region has 14 residues. The CDR3 DNA sequence: TGTGCCAGCAGCTTAAATCCCGCCGGGGATACGCAGTATTTT. Protein sequence: CASSLNPAGDTQYF.

V usage is TRBV5-1 and J usage is TRBJ1-3; 7 positions agree with TRBD1. The trim removed 4 bases at V and 0 bases at J, leaving 4 bases unmatched. Germline V gives CDR1 SGHRS, CDR2 YFSETQ. CDR3 length equals 15 residues. The chain's CDR3 is CASSQDRVSGNTIYF. The CDR3 DNA is TGCGCCAGCAGCCAAGACAGGGTCTCTGGAAACACCATATATTTT.

The chain carries TRBV19 and TRBJ1-1; D gene uncertain. Germline assignment: CDR1 LNHDA and CDR2 SQIVND (reference sequence). Trimming shortened V by 5 bases and J by 4 bases, and 5 bases separated the two germline ends. The CDR3 totals 11 residues. CDR3 sequence reads: CASSVLTEAFF. CDR3 sequence (DNA): TGTGCCAGTAGTGTACTCACTGAAGCTTTCTTT.

The chain uses TRBV4-1 and TRBJ1-4, with D perhaps TRBD1 (5 bases). Germline values: CDR1 MGHRA, CDR2 YSYEKL. Trimming took off 4 bases at V and 8 bases at J, with 11 bases between the two ends. The CDR3 is 13 amino acids. The DNA of the CDR3 is TGCGCCAGCAGCCGCGGGCGGGACGAAAAACTGTTTTTT. Protein product: CASSRGRDEKLFF.

The chain recombines TRBV6-5 with TRBJ2-2; 9 bases line up with TRBD1. The germline V gene has CDR1 MNHEY and CDR2 SVGAGI. Trimming removed 7 bases from V and 5 bases from J; junction bases left unmatched: 5. This CDR3 contains 14 residues. CDR3 amino acids: CASNWDRETGELFF. CDR3 DNA: TGTGCCAGCAACTGGGACAGGGAAACCGGGGAGCTGTTTTTT.

CDR3 coding DNA: TGTGCCAGCAGCTTGAGATCAGGGAACACTGAAGCTTTCTTT. Its protein product is CASSLRSGNTEAFF. V usage is TRBV5-4 and J usage is TRBJ1-1; D is uncertain. The CDR3 loop spans 14 amino acids. From germline, CDR1 is SGHNT and CDR2 YYREEE (reference sequence). The germline V and J ends were trimmed by 1 base and 1 base, with 8 bases remaining between them.

In this sample, this clone turned up a few times. V usage is TRBV5-1 and J usage is TRBJ2-7, with TRBD2 as a possible D gene (5 bases). Germline V gene lookup returns CDR1 SGHRS and CDR2 YFSETQ. CDR3 size: 13 residues. Trimming took off 7 bases at V and 5 bases at J, with 16 bases between the two ends. Here the CDR3 DNA reads TGCGCCAGCCGCGGGTTTAAAGCAGACGAGCAGTACTTC. This sequence encodes CASRGFKADEQYF.

The V call is TRBV19, the J call TRBJ1-4; 9 positions agree with TRBD1. Germline V lookup: CDR1 LNHDA, CDR2 SQIVND (reference sequence). J was trimmed by 5 bases and V by 5 bases; bases with no gene match: 6. This CDR3 has 15 residues. The CDR3 nucleotides are TGTGCCAGTAGTTGGGGGACAGGGCGGAATGAAAAACTGTTTTTT. The encoded protein is CASSWGTGRNEKLFF. The entire variable domain, with the rest obtained from reference TRBV19 and TRBJ1-4, is as follows: DGGITQSPKYLFRKEGQNVTLSCEQNLNHDAMYWYRQDPGQGLRLIYYSQIVNDFQKGDIAEGYSVSREKKESFPLTVTSAQKNPTAFYLCASSWGTGRNEKLFFGSGTQLSVL.

The chain joins TRBV10-3 to TRBJ2-1; 9 bases align to TRBD2. Trimming took 4 bases from V and 3 from J; bases not matched to a gene: 7. Germline V gene sequence: CDR1 ENHRY, CDR2 SYGVKD. The CDR3 has 16 amino acids. In DNA form, the CDR3 reads TGTGCCATCAGTGGCATAGCGGGGGTCCTCTACAATGAGCAGTTCTTC. Translation: CAISGIAGVLYNEQFF.

In its sample, this clone was seen a few times. The J gene is TRBJ2-7, the V gene TRBV9; D gene uncertain. Between the trimmed V and J ends, which lost 1 base and 0 bases, there was a span of 11 bases. CDR1 and CDR2 from the germline V gene are SGDLS and YYNGEE. The CDR3 spans 15 residues. The CDR3 bases are TGTGCCAGCAGCGTAATGGCAGGTGCCTCCTACGAGCAGTACTTC. This translates into CASSVMAGASYEQYF.

The V and J genes are TRBV5-4 and TRBJ2-1; possible D gene TRBD1, 6 bases. The CDR3 loop spans 16 amino acids. Germline assignment: CDR1 SGHNT and CDR2 YYREEE (reference sequence). V shed 4 bases and J shed 2 bases, with 16 bases lying between them. CDR3: CASSLQGLATYNEQFF. DNA for the CDR3: TGTGCCAGCAGCCTACAGGGCCTGGCGACCTACAATGAGCAGTTCTTC.

This chain uses TRBV3-1 (or the pseudogene TRBV3-2) with TRBJ2-2; D may be TRBD2 (5 bases). The CDR3 loop spans 14 amino acids. CDR1 and CDR2 (germline): LGHDT, YNNKEL (reference sequence). Trimming stripped 1 base from V and 4 bases from J, with 7 bases between. Here the CDR3 reads CASSQGTFTGELFF. DNA of the CDR3: TGTGCCAGCAGCCAAGGGACTTTCACCGGGGAGCTGTTTTTT.

The chain employs TRBV6-6 and TRBJ2-7; D may be TRBD2 (5 bases). The CDR3 has 13 amino acids. Looked up from germline, CDR1 is MNHNY and CDR2 is SVGAGI (reference sequence). The V and J ends lost 6 bases and 0 bases respectively, with 9 bases between them. As DNA, the CDR3 is TGTGCCAGCAGGATTAGCGACTCCTACGAGCAGTACTTC. Its translation: CASRISDSYEQYF.

The genes are TRBV6-5 and TRBJ2-1, with 8 bases that match TRBD2. The ends lost 7 bases at V and 3 bases at J; junction bases unmatched: 5. Germline V lookup: CDR1 MNHEY, CDR2 SVGAGI. The CDR3 covers 14 residues. The CDR3 spells CASTYSGNYNEQFF. The CDR3 DNA reads TGTGCCAGCACCTATAGCGGGAACTACAATGAGCAGTTCTTC.

The rearrangement uses TRBV5-1 and TRBJ1-1; D ambiguous. Trimming removed 0 bases from V and 0 bases from J, with 6 bases in between. The CDR3 is made up of 14 amino acids. Per germline, CDR1 SGHRS and CDR2 YFSETQ. CDR3 sequence: CASSLGSMNTEAFF. In DNA form, the CDR3 reads TGCGCCAGCAGCTTGGGTTCCATGAACACTGAAGCTTTCTTT.

The chain uses TRBV3-1 (or the pseudogene TRBV3-2) and TRBJ1-5; D uncertain. From germline, CDR1 is LGHDT and CDR2 YNNKEL (reference sequence). The CDR3 runs to 14 residues. V dropped 1 base and J dropped 4 bases, with 8 bases sitting between them. CDR3 nucleotide sequence: TGTGCCAGCAGCCAAGGGTACGGGAATCAGCCCCAGCATTTT. Translating it yields CASSQGYGNQPQHF.

The V call is TRBV5-1, the J call TRBJ2-3; 11 bases are a match to TRBD1. The CDR3 length is 14 residues. Germline values: CDR1 SGHRS, CDR2 YFSETQ. J gave up 7 bases and V 7 bases, and 8 bases lay outside the gene matches. CDR3 residues: CASRGQGATYTQYF. As DNA, the CDR3 is TGCGCCAGCCGAGGACAGGGGGCCACGTATACGCAGTATTTT.

The V gene is TRBV28, the J gene TRBJ1-5; 7 bases agree with TRBD1. Germline trimming cut 3 bases from V and 8 bases from J; bases unmatched to any gene: 7. The CDR3 runs 14 residues. Germline V gene lookup returns CDR1 MDHEN and CDR2 SYDVKM. In DNA form, the CDR3 reads TGTGCCAGCAGTTTGCCGACAGGGAACAAGCCCCAGCATTTT. Its protein product is CASSLPTGNKPQHF.

This clone is a singleton in its sample. The chain carries TRBV12-3 or TRBV12-4 and TRBJ2-2, with D perhaps TRBD1 (5 bases). Trimming stripped 7 bases from V and 4 bases from J, with 10 bases between. The CDR3 is made up of 13 amino acids. The CDR3 spells CASTTGVTGELFF. CDR3 nucleotide sequence: TGTGCCAGCACCACAGGAGTCACCGGGGAGCTGTTTTTT.

This clone has just a few counts. The chain employs TRBV19 and TRBJ2-1, with 11 bases identical to TRBD1. The junction had 8 bases not matched to a gene; V was cut back by 4 bases and J by 9 bases. There are 15 residues in the CDR3. Germline V CDR1 and CDR2: LNHDA, SQIVND (reference sequence). CDR3 nucleotides: TGTGCCAGTAGTACGACCGGGACAGGGGGTGGTGAGCAGTTCTTC. It is translated as CASSTTGTGGGEQFF.

This clone showed up just a few times. The genes are TRBV18 and TRBJ1-1; no clear D. Trimming took 3 bases from V and 0 from J, leaving 11 bases between them. CDR3 length: 15 amino acids. Germline V lookup: CDR1 KGHSH, CDR2 LQKENI. The chain's CDR3 is CASSPAELMNTEAFF. Written as DNA, the CDR3 is TGTGCCAGCTCACCGGCGGAGTTAATGAACACTGAAGCTTTCTTT.